This record concerns one T cell receptor (beta chain) sequence. This clone was counted once. This receptor's antigen is unknown. Base qualities are not recorded, but no much larger clone differs from it by a single base. The germline V gene provides CDR1 WSHSY and CDR2 SAAADI. V is reduced by 0 bases and J by 0 bases, leaving a spacing of 6 bases between them. There are 15 amino acids in the CDR3, from cysteine to phenylalanine inclusive. Only the CDR3 DNA stays, 45 bases, in frame from base 1. Patients with autoimmune disease history or receiving systemic immunosuppression were excluded from the trial. Peripheral blood for TCR sequencing was collected from all dose cohorts at baseline, on cycle 4 day 1, and on cycle 7 day 1. The samples were taken from a phase I, first-in-human, multicenter, open-label dose-escalation trial of ivuxolimab. Adults with locally advanced or metastatic melanoma, renal cell carcinoma, hepatocellular carcinoma or head and neck squamous cell carcinoma were enrolled in the trial. CD4+ and CD8+ T cells were sorted separately from peripheral blood before TCR sequencing.

This entry is derived from a study of OX40 agonist ivuxolimab in advanced cancers. Notes on the research overall: Ivuxolimab, which targeted the costimulatory receptor OX40 (CD134), was an agonistic, fully human IgG2 monoclonal antibody. Intravenous ivuxolimab was administered to patients every 2 weeks at six dose levels: 0.01, 0.1, 0.3, 1.5, 3 and 10 mg/kg. Of the approximately 50 patients in dose escalation, approximately 20 had hepatocellular carcinoma, roughly 15 had melanoma, 9 had renal cell carcinoma and 9 had head and neck cancer. In the dose-escalation cohort, approximately 80% of patients were male, and the mean age was roughly 60 years with a range of 23 to 79. Patients were allowed to have had prior anti-PD-1, anti-PD-L1 or anti-CTLA-4 therapy, and approximately 40% of the dose-escalation patients had been treated with checkpoint inhibitors. Partial responses were achieved by three dose-escalation patients, of whom one had hepatocellular carcinoma and two had cutaneous melanoma. The point of sequencing TCRbeta in the periphery was to test whether ivuxolimab changed TCR sequence diversity and drove clonal T-cell expansion. The paper covers the monotherapy dose-escalation part of the phase I ivuxolimab trial, which included N ≈ 52 patients.

Overall study results and their limits: Clonal expansion of both CD4+ and CD8+ blood T cells was observed from baseline to week 6 at doses 0.1 to 3.0 mg/kg. Low levels of normalized T-cell clonal expansion were also seen in some patients who did not respond. After ivuxolimab, CD8+ T cells had more expanded clones than CD4+ T cells on average. In partial responders in the 0.1-3.0 mg/kg groups, normalized peripheral clonal expansion was found to be among the lowest, especially among CD8+ T cells. Antigen specificity was not determined for the clonally expanded peripheral T cells.

Genomic DNA was isolated from the sorted cells so that the TCRbeta CDR3 region could be sequenced. TCRbeta CDR3 regions were sequenced using the immunoSEQ Assay. The table was pulled from immuneACCESS by TCRdb, which kept in-frame rearrangements only. Such tables lose some clones; where checked, under half of the loss comes from unresolved V genes, and the rest has no known cause. Here the sample has some 46,000 clones; around 92% occur a single time. The top ten clones comprise approximately 10% of the sample. The material sequenced was CD4+ or CD8+ T cells sorted from blood, taken in a trial of the OX40 agonist ivuxolimab. The chain was built from TRBV10-2 and TRBJ2-1; the D gene is not confidently resolved. This clonotype was obtained from an adult with an advanced solid tumor such as melanoma, head and neck, liver or kidney cancer. The nucleotide sequence reads TGCGCCAGCAGTGAGTCGTCTGTCTCCTACAATGAGCAGTTCTTC. The translation is CASSESSVSYNEQFF.